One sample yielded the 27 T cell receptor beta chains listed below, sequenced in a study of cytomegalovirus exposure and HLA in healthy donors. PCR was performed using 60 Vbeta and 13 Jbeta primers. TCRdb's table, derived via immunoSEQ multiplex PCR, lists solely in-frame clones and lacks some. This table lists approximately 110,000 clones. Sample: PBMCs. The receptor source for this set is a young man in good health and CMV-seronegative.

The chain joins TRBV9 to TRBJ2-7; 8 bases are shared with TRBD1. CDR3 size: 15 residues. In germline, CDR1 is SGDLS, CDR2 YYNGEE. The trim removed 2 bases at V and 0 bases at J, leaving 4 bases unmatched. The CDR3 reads CASSVGTGSSYEQYF. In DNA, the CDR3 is TGTGCCAGCAGCGTTGGGACAGGATCCTCCTACGAGCAGTACTTC.

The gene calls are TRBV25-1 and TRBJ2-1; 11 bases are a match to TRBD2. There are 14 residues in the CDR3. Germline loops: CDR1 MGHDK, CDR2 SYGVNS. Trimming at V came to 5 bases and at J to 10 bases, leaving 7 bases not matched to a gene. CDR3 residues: CASSLLAGGGEQFF. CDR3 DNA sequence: TGTGCCAGCAGTCTCCTAGCGGGGGGTGGCGAGCAGTTCTTC.

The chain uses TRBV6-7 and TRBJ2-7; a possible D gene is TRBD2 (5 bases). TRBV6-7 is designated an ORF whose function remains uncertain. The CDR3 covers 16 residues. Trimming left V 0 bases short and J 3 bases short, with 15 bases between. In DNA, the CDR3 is TGTGCCAGCAGTTACTCTTCCCTGGACGGGGACTACGAGCAGTACTTC. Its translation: CASSYSSLDGDYEQYF.

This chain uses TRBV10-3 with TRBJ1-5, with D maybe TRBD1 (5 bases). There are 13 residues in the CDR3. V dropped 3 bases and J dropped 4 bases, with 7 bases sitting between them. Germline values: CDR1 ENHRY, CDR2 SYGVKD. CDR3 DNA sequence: TGTGCCATCAGTGATAAGGGGAATCAGCCCCAGCATTTT. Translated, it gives CAISDKGNQPQHF.

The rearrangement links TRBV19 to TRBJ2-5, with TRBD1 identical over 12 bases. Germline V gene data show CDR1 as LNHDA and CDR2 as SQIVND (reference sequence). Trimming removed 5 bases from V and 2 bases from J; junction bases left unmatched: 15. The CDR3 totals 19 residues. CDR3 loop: CASSLGTGGAWRGQETQYF. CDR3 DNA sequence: TGTGCCAGTAGTCTCGGGACAGGGGGCGCATGGAGGGGGCAAGAGACCCAGTACTTC. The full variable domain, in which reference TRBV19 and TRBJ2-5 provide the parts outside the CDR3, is DGGITQSPKYLFRKEGQNVTLSCEQNLNHDAMYWYRQDPGQGLRLIYYSQIVNDFQKGDIAEGYSVSREKKESFPLTVTSAQKNPTAFYLCASSLGTGGAWRGQETQYFGPGTRLLVL.

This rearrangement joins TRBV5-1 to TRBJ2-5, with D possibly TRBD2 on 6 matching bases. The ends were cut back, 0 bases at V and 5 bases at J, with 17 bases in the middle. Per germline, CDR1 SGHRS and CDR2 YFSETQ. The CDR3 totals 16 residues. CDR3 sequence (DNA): TGCGCCAGCAGCTTGGCCGGAACAGGAGGGTGGGAGACCCAGTACTTC. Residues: CASSLAGTGGWETQYF.

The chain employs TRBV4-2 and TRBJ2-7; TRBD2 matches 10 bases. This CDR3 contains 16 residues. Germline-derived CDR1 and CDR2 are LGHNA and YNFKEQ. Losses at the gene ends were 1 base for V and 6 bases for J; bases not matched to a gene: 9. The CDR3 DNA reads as TGTGCCAGCAGCCAAGTCGTTAGCGGGGGGCCCTTCGAGCAGTACTTC. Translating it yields CASSQVVSGGPFEQYF.

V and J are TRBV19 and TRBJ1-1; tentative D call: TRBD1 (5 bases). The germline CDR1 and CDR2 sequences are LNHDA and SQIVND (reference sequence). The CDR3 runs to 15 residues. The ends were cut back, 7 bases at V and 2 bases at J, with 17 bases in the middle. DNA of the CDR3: TGTGCCAGTAACGAACCACAGGCCCTCAACACTGAAGCTTTCTTT. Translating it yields CASNEPQALNTEAFF.

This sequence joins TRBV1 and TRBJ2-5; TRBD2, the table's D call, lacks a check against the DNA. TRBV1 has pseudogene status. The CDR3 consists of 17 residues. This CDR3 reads CTSTTSPAGGPRETQYF. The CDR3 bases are TGCACCAGCACCACTTCCCCAGCGGGGGGCCCGAGGGAGACCCAGTACTTC.

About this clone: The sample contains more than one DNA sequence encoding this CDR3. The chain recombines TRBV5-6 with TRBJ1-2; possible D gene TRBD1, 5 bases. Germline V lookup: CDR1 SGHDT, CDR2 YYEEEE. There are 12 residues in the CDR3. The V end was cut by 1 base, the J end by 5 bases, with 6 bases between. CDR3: CASSLTGYGYTF. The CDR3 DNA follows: TGTGCCAGCAGCTTGACAGGTTATGGCTACACCTTC.

CDR3 protein: CASSRGTSGSNEQFF. The CDR3 coding sequence is TGTGCCAGCAGTCGTGGGACTAGCGGTTCCAATGAGCAGTTCTTC. V is TRBV6-5 and J is TRBJ2-1; TRBD2 matches 11 bases. The CDR3 extends over 15 amino acids. The germline V gene encodes CDR1 MNHEY and CDR2 SVGAGI. Germline trimming cut 5 bases from V and 6 bases from J; bases unmatched to any gene: 6.

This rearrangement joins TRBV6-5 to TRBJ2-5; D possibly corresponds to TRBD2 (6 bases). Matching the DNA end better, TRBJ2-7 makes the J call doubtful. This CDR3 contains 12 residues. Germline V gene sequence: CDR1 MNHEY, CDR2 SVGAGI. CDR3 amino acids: CASRGLSYEQYF. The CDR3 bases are TGTGCCAGCCGGGGGTTATCCTACGAGCAGTACTTC.

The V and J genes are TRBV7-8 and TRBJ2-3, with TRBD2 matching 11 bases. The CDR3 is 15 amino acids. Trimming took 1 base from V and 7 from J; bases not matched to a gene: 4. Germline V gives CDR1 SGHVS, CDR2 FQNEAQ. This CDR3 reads CASSLELAGANTQYF. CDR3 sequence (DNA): TGTGCCAGCAGCTTAGAACTAGCGGGGGCAAATACGCAGTATTTT. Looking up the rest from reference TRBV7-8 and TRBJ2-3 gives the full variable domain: GAGVSQSPRYKVAKRGQDVALRCDPISGHVSLFWYQQALGQGPEFLTYFQNEAQLDKSGLPSDRFFAERPEGSVSTLKIQRTQQEDSAVYLCASSLELAGANTQYFGPGTRLTVL.

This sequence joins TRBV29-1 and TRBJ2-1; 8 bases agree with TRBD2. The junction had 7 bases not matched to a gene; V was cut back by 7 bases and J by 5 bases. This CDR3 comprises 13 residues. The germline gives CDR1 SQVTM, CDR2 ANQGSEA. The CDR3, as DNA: TGCAGCGGATGGCGGGGGGTTAACAATGAGCAGTTCTTC. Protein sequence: CSGWRGVNNEQFF.

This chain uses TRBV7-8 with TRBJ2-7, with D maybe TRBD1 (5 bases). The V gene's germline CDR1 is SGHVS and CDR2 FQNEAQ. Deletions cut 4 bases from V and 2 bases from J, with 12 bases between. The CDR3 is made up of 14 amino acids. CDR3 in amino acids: CASSSGWGAYEQYF. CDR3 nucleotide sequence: TGTGCCAGCAGCTCCGGGTGGGGCGCCTACGAGCAGTACTTC.

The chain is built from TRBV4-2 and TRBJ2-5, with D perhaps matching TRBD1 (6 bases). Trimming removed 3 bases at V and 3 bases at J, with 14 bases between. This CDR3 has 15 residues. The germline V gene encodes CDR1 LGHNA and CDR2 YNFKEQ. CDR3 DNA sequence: TGTGCCAGCAGCCACCCCGGGACACCGAAAGAGACCCAGTACTTC. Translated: CASSHPGTPKETQYF.

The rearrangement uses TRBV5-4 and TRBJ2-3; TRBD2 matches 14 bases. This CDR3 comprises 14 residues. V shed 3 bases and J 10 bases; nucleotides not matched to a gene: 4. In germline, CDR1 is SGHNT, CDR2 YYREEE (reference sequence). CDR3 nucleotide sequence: TGTGCCAGCAGCTCGGGACTAGCGGGGGTCCCGCAGTATTTT. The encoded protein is CASSSGLAGVPQYF. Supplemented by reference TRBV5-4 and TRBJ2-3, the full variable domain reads ETGVTQSPTHLIKTRGQQVTLRCSSQSGHNTVSWYQQALGQGPQFIFQYYREEENGRGNFPPRFSGLQFPNYSSELNVNALELDDSALYLCASSSGLAGVPQYFGPGTRLTVL.

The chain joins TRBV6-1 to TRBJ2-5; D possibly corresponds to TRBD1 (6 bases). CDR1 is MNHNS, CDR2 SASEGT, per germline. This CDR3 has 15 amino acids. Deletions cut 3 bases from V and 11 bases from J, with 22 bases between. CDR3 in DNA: TGTGCCAGCAGTGACGGACAAGACAGGACCCTCGCGCAGTACTTC. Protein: CASSDGQDRTLAQYF.

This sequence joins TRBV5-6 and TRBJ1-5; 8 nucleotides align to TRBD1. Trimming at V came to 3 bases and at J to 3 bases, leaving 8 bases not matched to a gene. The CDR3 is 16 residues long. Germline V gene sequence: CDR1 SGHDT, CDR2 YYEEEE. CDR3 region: CASSSQGQEDNQPQHF. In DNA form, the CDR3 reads TGTGCCAGCAGCTCCCAGGGACAGGAAGACAATCAGCCCCAGCATTTT.

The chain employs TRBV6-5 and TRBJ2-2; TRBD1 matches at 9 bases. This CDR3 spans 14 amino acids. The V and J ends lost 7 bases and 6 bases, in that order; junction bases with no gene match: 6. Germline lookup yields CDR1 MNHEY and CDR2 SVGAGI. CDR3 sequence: CASKGQGSSGELFF. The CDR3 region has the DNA TGTGCCAGCAAAGGACAGGGGTCATCCGGGGAGCTGTTTTTT.

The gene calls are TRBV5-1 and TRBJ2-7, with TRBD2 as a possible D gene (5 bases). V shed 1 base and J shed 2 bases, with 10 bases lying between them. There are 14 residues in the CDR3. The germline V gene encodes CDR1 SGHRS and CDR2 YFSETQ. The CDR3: CASSLTSYAYEQYF. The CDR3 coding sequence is TGCGCCAGCAGCTTGACTAGTTACGCCTACGAGCAGTACTTC.

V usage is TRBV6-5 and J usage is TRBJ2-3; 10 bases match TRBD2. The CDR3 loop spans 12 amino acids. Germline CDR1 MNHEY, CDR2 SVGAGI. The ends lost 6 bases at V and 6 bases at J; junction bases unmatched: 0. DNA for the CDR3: TGTGCCAGCAGGACTAGCGGGGATACGCAGTATTTT. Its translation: CASRTSGDTQYF.

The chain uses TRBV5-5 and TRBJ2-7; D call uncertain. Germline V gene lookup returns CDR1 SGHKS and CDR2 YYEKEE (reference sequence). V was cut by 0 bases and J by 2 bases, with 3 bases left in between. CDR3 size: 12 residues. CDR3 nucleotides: TGTGCCAGCAGCTTGGAGCCCTACGAGCAGTACTTC. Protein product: CASSLEPYEQYF.

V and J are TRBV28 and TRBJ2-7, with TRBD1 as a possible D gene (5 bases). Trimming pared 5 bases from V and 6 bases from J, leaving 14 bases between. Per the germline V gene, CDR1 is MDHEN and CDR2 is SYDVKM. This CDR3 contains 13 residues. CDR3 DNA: TGTGCCAGCAGTCTACTACAGGAACTCGAGCAGTACTTC. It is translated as CASSLLQELEQYF.

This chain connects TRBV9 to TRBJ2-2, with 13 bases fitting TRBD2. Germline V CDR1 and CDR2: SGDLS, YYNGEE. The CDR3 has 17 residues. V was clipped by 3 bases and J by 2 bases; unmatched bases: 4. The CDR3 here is CASSARTSGGNTGELFF. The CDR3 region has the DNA TGTGCCAGCAGCGCCCGGACTAGCGGGGGCAACACCGGGGAGCTGTTTTTT.

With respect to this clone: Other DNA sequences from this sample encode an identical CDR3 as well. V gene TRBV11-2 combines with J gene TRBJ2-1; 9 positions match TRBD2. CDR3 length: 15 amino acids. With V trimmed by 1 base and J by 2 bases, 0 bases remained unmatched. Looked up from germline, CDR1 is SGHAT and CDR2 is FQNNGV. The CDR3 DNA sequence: TGTGCCAGCAGCTTAGGCGGGGGGGCCTACAATGAGCAGTTCTTC. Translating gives CASSLGGGAYNEQFF.

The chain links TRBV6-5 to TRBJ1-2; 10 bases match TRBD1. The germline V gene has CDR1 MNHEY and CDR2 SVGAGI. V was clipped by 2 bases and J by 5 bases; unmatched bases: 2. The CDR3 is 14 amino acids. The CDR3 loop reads CASSYRDRGYGYTF. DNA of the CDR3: TGTGCCAGCAGTTACCGGGACAGGGGTTATGGCTACACCTTC.